Here is one TCR beta chain with its context. It lacks a known antigen. Base qualities are not at hand, and no much larger clone is one base apart. TCRbeta CDR3 regions were amplified from genomic DNA using the immunoSEQ Assay, a bias-controlled multiplex PCR. The study's processing was this. The number of nucleated cells in each sample was estimated by amplification of reference gene primers within the assay. To quantify the absolute abundance of each unique TCRbeta CDR3 rearrangement, sequence reads were collapsed and filtered. For each sample, productive Simpson clonality was calculated by taking the square root of Simpson's diversity index across productive rearrangements. TCRdb re-hosts the immuneACCESS table, in-frame sequences only. Its copies lack some clones; in the studies checked, an unresolved V gene accounts for under half of them, and the cause for the rest is not known. Clonal size and the V and J genes are those of that table, whereas D and trimming came from the DNA. Across this sample there are about 360,000 clones, with about 87% seen only once. Of the sample, about 3% is held by the ten largest clones.

This specimen belongs to a study of blood T cell repertoires in COVID-19 (TCRdb year 2020). In terms of the full investigation: Samples from collaborators originated in the United States, Italy and Spain and spanned both the acute and convalescent phases of COVID-19. A freely available public database, intended as a resource for researchers studying the immune response to SARS-CoV-2, is where the repertoires were released. The material from the prospective study consisted of cDNA or gDNA derived from T cells, B-cell-depleted T cells, or PBMCs. Where available, HLA class I and class II types were taken from metadata supplied by the sample provider and were not determined by assay-based typing. The samples were drawn from the first 160 participants of the ongoing ImmuneRACE study and from 1,254 subjects provided by 6 global collaborators. The dataset comprised deeply sampled blood TCRbeta repertoires from subjects exposed to, actively infected with, or recovered from COVID-19. Sample metadata almost always included a de-identified subject ID, COVID-19 status, age in years and sex.

Each collaborating institution followed its own protocols to collect whole blood in K2EDTA tubes. For TCRbeta analysis, collaborators shipped samples in one of three forms: frozen whole blood, isolated PBMCs, or DNA extracted from either of those sample types. Broad study findings and their caveats: The amount of clinical and demographic metadata varied by source and participant and was provided uncurated.

This clonotype was obtained from a human donor in a cohort sampled during active COVID-19. Sequencing used peripheral blood.

The nucleotide sequence is given as TGCGCCAGCAGCTCTAGCGGGAGGGCCTTGGATACGCAGTATTTT. Its protein reads: CASSSSGRALDTQYF. Here the chain combines TRBV5-1 and TRBJ2-3, with 12 central nucleotides matching TRBD2. Reading the germline V gene gives CDR1 SGHRS and CDR2 YFSETQ. The junction shows trimming of 3 bases on V and 6 bases on J, and the gene matches do not reach 5 bases of it. Spanning cysteine to phenylalanine, the CDR3 consists of 15 amino acids. CDR3 DNA only is kept here, 45 bases in frame from base 1.